This T cell receptor (beta chain) appears in the sequencing data of a study of shared clonotypes between healthy human individuals. Study-level findings and limits: The study generally estimated greater richness for naive than memory subsets.

Method: immunoSEQ multiplex PCR; TCRdb's copy keeps in-frame clones and lacks some. Among around 2,000,000 clones, over 85% were seen once, and the ten largest hold roughly 1.2%. As defined, naive CD8 cells were CD45RO-negative and positively selected for CCR7, with terminally differentiated effector memory CD45RA+ cells excluded. Every one of the donors was a Caucasian adult that lived in Nashville, Tennessee. This CDR3 region has 14 residues. Germline values: CDR1 MGHRA, CDR2 YSYEKL. The V end was cut by 0 bases, the J end by 7 bases, with 12 bases between. For this clone: Its antigen is still unknown.

This chain links TRBV4-1 with TRBJ2-5, with TRBD2 as a possible D gene (5 bases). The specimen was naive CD8+ T cells sorted from blood. The TCR was taken from a man between 18 and 35 years old in good health. CDR3 coding DNA: TGCGCCAGCAGCCAAGAAGGCGAGGGCTGGACCCAGTACTTC. Translating it yields CASSQEGEGWTQYF.